The TCR beta chain under discussion was sequenced for a study of blood T cell repertoires in COVID-19 (TCRdb year 2020). Regarding the study in general: Samples from collaborators originated in the United States, Italy and Spain and spanned both the acute and convalescent phases of COVID-19. Nearly every sample came with metadata listing a de-identified subject ID, COVID-19 status, age in years and sex. The repertoires were released in a freely available public database intended as a resource for research on the immune response to SARS-CoV-2. The prospective study material was composed of cDNA or gDNA derived from T cells, B-cell-depleted T cells, or PBMCs. Subjects who had been exposed to COVID-19, were actively infected with it, or had recovered from it provided the deeply sampled blood TCRbeta repertoires that made up the dataset. Where HLA class I and class II types were available, the types were taken from metadata supplied by the sample provider, not from assay-based typing. The samples were drawn from the first 160 participants of the ongoing ImmuneRACE study and from 1,254 subjects provided by 6 global collaborators. Broad study findings and their caveats: How much clinical and demographic metadata was included differed by source and by participant, and the metadata was provided uncurated.

One collaborating source in Seattle enrolled patients during active infection and followed them longitudinally through the course of disease. The collaborating institutions used their own protocols to collect whole blood in K2EDTA tubes. For TCRbeta analysis, collaborator samples were shipped as frozen whole blood, as isolated PBMCs, or as DNA extracted from either sample type. Including cysteine and phenylalanine, the CDR3 has 15 amino acids. The only DNA kept is the CDR3, 45 bases in frame from the first base. CDR1 and CDR2 were assigned from the germline V gene as MNHEY and SVGAGI. V was cut back by 5 bases and J by 2 bases, leaving a gap of 16 bases between them. The immunoSEQ Assay, a bias-controlled multiplex PCR, was used to amplify TCRbeta CDR3 regions from genomic DNA. Under the source paper's analysis protocol: Within the assay, amplification of reference gene primers was used to estimate how many nucleated cells each sample contained. To quantify the absolute abundance of each unique TCRbeta CDR3 rearrangement, sequence reads were collapsed and filtered. For each sample, productive Simpson clonality was calculated as the square root of Simpson's diversity index over productive rearrangements. TCRdb holds this immuneACCESS table with in-frame rearrangements only. Some clones are missing; in checked studies, unresolved V genes explain under half, and the rest has no known cause. V, J and clone size were drawn from that table, and D and trimming were deduced from the DNA. This sample gives 250,000 to 300,000 clones in total; 80% to 90% of them show up just once. Together, the top ten hold roughly 10% of the sample.

As concerns this clone: The antigen it recognizes is unknown. No quality values exist for individual bases; no much larger clone is one base distant.

The chain couples TRBV6-5 to TRBJ2-7; TRBD2 is a possible D gene, resting on 6 matching bases. The receptor was derived from a woman between 70 and 85 years old with COVID-19, enrolled during active disease. The specimen sequenced was peripheral blood. The sequence in DNA is TGTGCCAGCAGTCGAGATAAGAGACTAGCCTACGAGCAGTACTTC. This gives the protein CASSRDKRLAYEQYF.